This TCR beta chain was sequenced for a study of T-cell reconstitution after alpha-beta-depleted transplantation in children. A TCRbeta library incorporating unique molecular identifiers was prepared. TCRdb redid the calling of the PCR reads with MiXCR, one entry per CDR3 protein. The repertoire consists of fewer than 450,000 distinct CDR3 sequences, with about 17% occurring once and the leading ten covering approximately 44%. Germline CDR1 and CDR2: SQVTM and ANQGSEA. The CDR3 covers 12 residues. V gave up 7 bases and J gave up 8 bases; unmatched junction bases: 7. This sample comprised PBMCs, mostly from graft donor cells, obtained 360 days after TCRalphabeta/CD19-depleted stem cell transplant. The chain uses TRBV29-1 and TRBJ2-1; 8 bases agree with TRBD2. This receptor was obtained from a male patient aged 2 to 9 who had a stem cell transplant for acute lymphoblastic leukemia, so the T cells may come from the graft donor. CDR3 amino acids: CSAQTLADEQFF. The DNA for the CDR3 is TGCAGCGCTCAAACACTAGCGGATGAGCAGTTCTTC.